This is a list of T cell receptor beta chains from one sample in a study of neoadjuvant anti-PD-1 for oral cavity cancer. Method: immunoSEQ multiplex PCR; TCRdb's copy keeps in-frame clones and lacks some. The top ten clones hold 2% to 2.5% of a sample with approximately 14,000 clones, 65% to 70% of them seen once. The sample was PBMCs, taken before nivolumab (anti-PD-1) treatment. The receptors come from a person aged 35-79 years with oral cavity squamous cell carcinoma. Each CDR3 is given with its conserved first and last residue. Each record gives: clone size, J gene, V gene, D gene, CDR3 protein, CDR3 DNA. A D gene is named only where the DNA matches it firmly. Some rows mark clone size as missing; the rest say once, few, many or name a class of expanded clone.

-	TRBJ1-2	TRBV29-1	TRBD1	CSVQTGRNYGYTF	TGCAGCGTCCAGACAGGGCGAAACTATGGCTACACCTTC
-	TRBJ2-3	TRBV2	-	CASRRRSGGTDTQYF	TGTGCCAGCAGGAGAAGATCGGGGGGCACAGATACGCAGTATTTT
-	TRBJ1-1	TRBV7-8	-	CASIRLMNTEAFF	TGTGCCAGCATCCGACTTATGAACACTGAAGCTTTCTTT
few	TRBJ1-5	TRBV6-1	TRBD1	CASSWTGQNQPQHF	TGTGCCAGCAGTTGGACAGGGCAAAATCAGCCCCAGCATTTT
-	TRBJ2-3	TRBV5-5	TRBD1	CASSIRPGQSFSTDTQYF	TGTGCCAGCAGCATCCGACCGGGACAGTCATTTAGCACAGATACGCAGTATTTT
-	TRBJ2-7	TRBV11-3	-	CASSPGPSYEQYF	TGTGCCAGCAGCCCGGGGCCCTCCTACGAGCAGTACTTC
-	TRBJ2-1	TRBV9	TRBD2	CASSVGTRSTSSYNEQFF	TGTGCCAGCAGCGTAGGGACTAGGTCGACGAGTTCCTACAATGAGCAGTTCTTC
-	TRBJ2-1	TRBV20-1	-	CRSASNNEQFF	TGTCGATCAGCGTCGAACAATGAGCAGTTCTTC
few	TRBJ1-2	TRBV5-4	-	CASSTPRAGSGYTF	TGTGCCAGCAGCACGCCGAGAGCGGGAAGTGGCTACACCTTC
once	TRBJ1-1	TRBV19	-	CASSMIGGNTEAFF	TGTGCCAGTAGTATGATAGGGGGGAACACTGAAGCTTTCTTT
-	TRBJ1-4	TRBV7-9	TRBD1	CASSPDRVPEKLFF	TGTGCCAGCAGTCCCGACAGGGTGCCTGAAAAACTGTTTTTT
few	TRBJ2-2	TRBV7-9	TRBD2	CSSLWERGTSNTGELFF	TGTTCATCCCTGTGGGAGCGGGGGACCTCGAACACCGGGGAGCTGTTTTTT
-	TRBJ1-1	TRBV25-1	-	CASSAGTTTEAFF	TGTGCCAGCAGTGCCGGGACAACGACTGAAGCTTTCTTT
-	TRBJ1-1	TRBV2	-	CATNLVHGEAFF	TGTGCCACTAATCTCGTCCACGGTGAAGCTTTCTTT
few	TRBJ2-2	TRBV27	TRBD2	CASRPGGQRGGLTGELFF	TGTGCCAGCAGGCCGGGGGGTCAACGGGGAGGCTTAACCGGGGAGCTGTTTTTT
-	TRBJ1-3	TRBV4-1	-	CASSQDSGSRGNTIYF	TGCGCCAGCAGCCAAGATTCGGGAAGTAGAGGAAACACCATATATTTT
few	TRBJ2-2	TRBV5-1	-	CASSSGTVNTGELFF	TGCGCCAGCAGCTCGGGGACGGTGAACACCGGGGAGCTGTTTTTT
-	TRBJ2-7	TRBV7-9	-	CASSLGDNLYEQYF	TGTGCCAGCAGCTTAGGCGATAATCTCTACGAGCAGTACTTC
-	TRBJ2-2	TRBV9	TRBD1	CASSAGGNTGELFF	TGTGCCAGCAGTGCAGGGGGGAACACCGGGGAGCTGTTTTTT
-	TRBJ1-1	TRBV5-4	-	CASSLGSQGSEAFF	TGTGCCAGCAGCTTGGGTAGCCAAGGGTCTGAAGCTTTCTTT
-	TRBJ1-1	TRBV14	TRBD1	CASSQAGGSNTEAFF	TGTGCCAGCAGCCAAGCAGGGGGTTCGAACACTGAAGCTTTCTTT
-	TRBJ2-5	TRBV5-6	-	CASSLDREFRETQYF	TGTGCCAGCAGCTTGGACAGGGAGTTTCGAGAGACCCAGTACTTC
once	TRBJ1-1	TRBV20-1	-	CSAGPGAEAFF	TGCAGTGCTGGCCCAGGTGCTGAAGCTTTCTTT
few	TRBJ1-3	TRBV6-5	TRBD1	CASSYGTGANTIYF	TGTGCCAGCAGTTACGGGACAGGGGCAAACACCATATATTTT
-	TRBJ2-2	TRBV18	TRBD1	CASSPSQGANTGELFF	TGTGCCAGCTCACCAAGCCAGGGGGCGAACACCGGGGAGCTGTTTTTT
few	TRBJ1-2	TRBV11-3	-	CASRVGGGYTF	TGTGCCAGCAGGGTAGGTGGGGGCTACACCTTC
once	TRBJ2-7	TRBV5-1	-	CASNLGDYEQYF	TGCGCCAGCAACCTAGGGGACTACGAGCAGTACTTC
-	TRBJ1-5	TRBV6-1	-	CASKGGTYSNQPQHF	TGTGCCAGCAAGGGGGGTACTTATAGCAATCAGCCCCAGCATTTT
-	TRBJ2-1	TRBV5-1	-	CASSHGQSSYNEQFF	TGCGCCAGCAGTCACGGACAGAGCTCCTACAATGAGCAGTTCTTC
-	TRBJ2-5	TRBV6-4	TRBD2	CASTQPLWTSSVETQYF	TGTGCCAGCACCCAGCCCCTTTGGACTAGCTCTGTAGAGACCCAGTACTTC
-	TRBJ2-2	TRBV5-1	-	CASSSGPRGRNTGELFF	TGCGCCAGCAGCTCGGGACCCCGCGGAAGGAACACCGGGGAGCTGTTTTTT
-	TRBJ2-3	TRBV5-1	TRBD2	CASSPTRGSAGGRTDTQYF	TGCGCCAGCAGCCCAACGAGGGGGTCAGCGGGAGGGCGCACAGATACGCAGTATTTT
-	TRBJ2-7	TRBV6-1	-	CASSESADAHYEQYF	TGTGCCAGCAGTGAATCGGCAGACGCGCACTACGAGCAGTACTTC
-	TRBJ2-1	TRBV9	TRBD2	CASSVGTSGRAGNEQFF	TGTGCCAGCAGCGTCGGGACTAGCGGGAGGGCGGGTAATGAGCAGTTCTTC
-	TRBJ2-7	TRBV19	-	CASVRTLANQYEQYF	TGTGCCAGTGTCAGGACCCTAGCGAACCAATACGAGCAGTACTTC
once	TRBJ2-3	TRBV7-2	TRBD2	CASSLTSELTDTQYF	TGTGCCAGCAGCTTGACTAGCGAGCTCACAGATACGCAGTATTTT
few	TRBJ2-2	TRBV9	TRBD2	CASSPGLAGVVSNTGELFF	TGTGCCAGCAGCCCTGGACTAGCGGGAGTAGTATCAAACACCGGGGAGCTGTTTTTT
-	TRBJ1-1	TRBV2	-	CASRDTLNTEAFF	TGTGCCAGCAGAGACACTCTGAACACTGAAGCTTTCTTT
-	TRBJ2-7	TRBV5-6	TRBD2	CASSFQREMRYEQYF	TGTGCCAGCAGCTTTCAGCGGGAGATGCGATACGAGCAGTACTTC
-	TRBJ1-5	TRBV11-3	-	CASSLGDTRNQPQHF	TGTGCCAGCAGCTTAGGGGACACCCGCAATCAGCCCCAGCATTTT
-	TRBJ1-1	TRBV2	-	CASSDSRGAEAFF	TGTGCCAGCAGTGATAGCCGGGGGGCTGAAGCTTTCTTT
-	TRBJ1-1	TRBV19	-	CASNPLGLNTEAFF	TGTGCCAGTAATCCGCTGGGCCTGAACACTGAAGCTTTCTTT
-	TRBJ2-1	TRBV6-1	TRBD1	CASSERGDRGFLGRSYNEQFF	TGTGCCAGCAGTGAACGAGGGGACAGGGGGTTCTTGGGGAGATCGTACAATGAGCAGTTCTTC
-	TRBJ1-5	TRBV5-4	-	CASSSDGLANQPQHF	TGTGCCAGCAGCTCGGATGGCCTGGCAAATCAGCCCCAGCATTTT
once	TRBJ2-7	TRBV15	TRBD2	CATSRDSGRAGQYF	TGTGCCACCAGCAGGGATAGCGGGAGGGCGGGGCAGTACTTC
-	TRBJ2-5	TRBV5-4	TRBD2	CASSLFRSGGETQYF	TGTGCCAGCAGCCTGTTCCGGAGCGGGGGGGAGACCCAGTACTTC